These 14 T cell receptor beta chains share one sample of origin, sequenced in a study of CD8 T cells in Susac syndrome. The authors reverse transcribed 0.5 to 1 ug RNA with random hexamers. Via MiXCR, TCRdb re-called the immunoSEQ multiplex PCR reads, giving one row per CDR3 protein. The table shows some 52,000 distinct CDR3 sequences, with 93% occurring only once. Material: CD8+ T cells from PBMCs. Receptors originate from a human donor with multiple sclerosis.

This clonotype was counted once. The CDR3 sequence: CASSSPPLPGSKSYEQYF. Here the CDR3 DNA reads TGTGCCAGCAGCTCCCCACCATTGCCGGGCAGCAAATCCTACGAGCAGTACTTC. V gene TRBV13 combines with J gene TRBJ2-7, with D unresolved. In germline, CDR1 is PRHDT, CDR2 FYEKMQ (reference sequence). This CDR3 has 18 residues. V shed 4 bases and J shed 1 base, with 23 bases lying between them.

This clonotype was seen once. This chain's CDR3 is CATAPHQRGPGSYEQYF. The CDR3 coding sequence is TGTGCCACCGCCCCTCACCAAAGGGGCCCCGGTTCCTACGAGCAGTACTTC. The gene calls are TRBV24-1 and TRBJ2-7; TRBD1 is a possible D gene (5 bases). Trimming removed 9 bases from V and 1 base from J, with 24 bases in between. The CDR3 runs to 17 residues. Germline-derived CDR1 and CDR2 are KGHDR and SFDVKD.

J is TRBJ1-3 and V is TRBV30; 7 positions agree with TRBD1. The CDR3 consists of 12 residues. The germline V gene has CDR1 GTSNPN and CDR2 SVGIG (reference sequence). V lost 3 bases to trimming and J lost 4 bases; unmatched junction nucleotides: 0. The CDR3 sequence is CAWRTGGNTIYF. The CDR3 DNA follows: TGTGCCTGGAGGACAGGGGGAAACACCATATATTTT.

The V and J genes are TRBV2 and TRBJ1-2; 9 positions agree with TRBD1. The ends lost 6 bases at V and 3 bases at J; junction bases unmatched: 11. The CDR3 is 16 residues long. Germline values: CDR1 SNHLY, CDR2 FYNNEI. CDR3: CASSFTRQGDDYGYTF. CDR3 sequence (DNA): TGTGCCAGCAGCTTTACCCGACAGGGGGATGACTATGGCTACACCTTC.

This CDR3 reads CASSLSLAGGNYNEQFF. Here the CDR3 DNA reads TGTGCCAGCAGCTTATCGCTAGCGGGGGGAAATTACAATGAGCAGTTCTTC. The gene calls are TRBV7-9 and TRBJ2-1; 11 bases map to TRBD2. The CDR3 length is 17 residues. V shed 2 bases, J shed 4 bases, and the junction held 7 bases outside the gene matches. Germline V lookup: CDR1 SEHNR, CDR2 FQNEAQ (reference sequence).

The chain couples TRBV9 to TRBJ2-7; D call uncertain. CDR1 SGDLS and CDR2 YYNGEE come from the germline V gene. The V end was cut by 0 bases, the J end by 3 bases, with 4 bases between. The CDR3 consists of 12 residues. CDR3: CASSVVDYEQYF. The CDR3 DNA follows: TGTGCCAGCAGCGTAGTGGACTACGAGCAGTACTTC. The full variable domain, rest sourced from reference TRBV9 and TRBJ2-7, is DSGVTQTPKHLITATGQRVTLRCSPRSGDLSVYWYQQSLDQGLQFLIQYYNGEERAKGNILERFSAQQFPDLHSELNLSSLELGDSALYFCASSVVDYEQYFGPGTRLTVT.

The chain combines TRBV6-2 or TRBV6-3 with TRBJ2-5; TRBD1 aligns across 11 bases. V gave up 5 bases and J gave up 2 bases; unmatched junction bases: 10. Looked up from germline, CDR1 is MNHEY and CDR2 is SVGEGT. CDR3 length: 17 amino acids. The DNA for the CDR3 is TGTGCCAGCAGTCCGGACAGGGGGCTACAAGGACAAGAGACCCAGTACTTC. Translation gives CASSPDRGLQGQETQYF.

CDR3 nucleotides: TGTGCCAGCAGTGTAGGTGAAGCTTTCTTT. As protein: CASSVGEAFF. The rearrangement links TRBV2 to TRBJ1-1; D remains ambiguous. Germline V gives CDR1 SNHLY, CDR2 FYNNEI. Trimming removed 4 bases from V and 7 bases from J, with 4 bases in between. CDR3 length: 10 amino acids.

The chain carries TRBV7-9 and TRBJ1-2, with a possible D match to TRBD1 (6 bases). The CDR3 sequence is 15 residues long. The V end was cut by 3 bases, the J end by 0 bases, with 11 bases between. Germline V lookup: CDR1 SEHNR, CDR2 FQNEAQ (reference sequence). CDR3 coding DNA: TGTGCCAGCAGCTTTGTGACAGGCGCTAACTATGGCTACACCTTC. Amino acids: CASSFVTGANYGYTF.

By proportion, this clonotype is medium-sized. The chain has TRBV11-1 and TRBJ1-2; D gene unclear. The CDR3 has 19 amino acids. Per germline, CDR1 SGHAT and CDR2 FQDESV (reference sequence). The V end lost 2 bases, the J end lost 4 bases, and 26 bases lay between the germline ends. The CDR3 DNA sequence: TGTGCCAGCAGCTTATCATCTCTCCCGAGGACGGGAGTGGGCTATGGCTACACCTTC. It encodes CASSLSSLPRTGVGYGYTF. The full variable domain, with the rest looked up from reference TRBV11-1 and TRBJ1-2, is EAEVAQSPRYKITEKSQAVAFWCDPISGHATLYWYRQILGQGPELLVQFQDESVVDDSQLPKDRFSAERLKGVDSTLKIQPAELGDSAMYLCASSLSSLPRTGVGYGYTFGSGTRLTVV.

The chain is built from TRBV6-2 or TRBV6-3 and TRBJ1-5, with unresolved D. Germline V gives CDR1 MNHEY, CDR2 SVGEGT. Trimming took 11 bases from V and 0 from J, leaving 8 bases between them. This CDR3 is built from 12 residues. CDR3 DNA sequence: TGTGCCGCTCAGGATAGCAATCAGCCCCAGCATTTT. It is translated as CAAQDSNQPQHF.

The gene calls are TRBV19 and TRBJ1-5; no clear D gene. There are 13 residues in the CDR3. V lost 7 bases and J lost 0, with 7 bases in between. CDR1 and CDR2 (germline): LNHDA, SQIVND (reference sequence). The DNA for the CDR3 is TGTGCCAGTATGGAGTATAGCAATCAGCCCCAGCATTTT. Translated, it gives CASMEYSNQPQHF. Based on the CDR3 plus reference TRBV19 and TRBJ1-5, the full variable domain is DGGITQSPKYLFRKEGQNVTLSCEQNLNHDAMYWYRQDPGQGLRLIYYSQIVNDFQKGDIAEGYSVSREKKESFPLTVTSAQKNPTAFYLCASMEYSNQPQHFGDGTRLSIL.

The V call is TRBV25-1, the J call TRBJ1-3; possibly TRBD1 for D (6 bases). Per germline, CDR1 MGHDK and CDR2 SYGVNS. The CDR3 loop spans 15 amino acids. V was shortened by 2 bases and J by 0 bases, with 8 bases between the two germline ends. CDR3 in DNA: TGTGCCAGCAGTGAAGGGGGACACTCTGGAAACACCATATATTTT. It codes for CASSEGGHSGNTIYF. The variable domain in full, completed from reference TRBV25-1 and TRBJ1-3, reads EADIYQTPRYLVIGTGKKITLECSQTMGHDKMYWYQQDPGMELHLIHYSYGVNSTEKGDLSSESTVSRIRTEHFPLTLESARPSHTSQYLCASSEGGHSGNTIYFGEGSWLTVV.

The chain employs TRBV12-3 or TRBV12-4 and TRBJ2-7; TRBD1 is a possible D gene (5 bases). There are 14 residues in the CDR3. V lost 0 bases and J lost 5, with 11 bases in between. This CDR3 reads CASSLALAGHEQYF. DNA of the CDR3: TGTGCCAGCAGTTTAGCGTTGGCAGGGCACGAGCAGTACTTC.